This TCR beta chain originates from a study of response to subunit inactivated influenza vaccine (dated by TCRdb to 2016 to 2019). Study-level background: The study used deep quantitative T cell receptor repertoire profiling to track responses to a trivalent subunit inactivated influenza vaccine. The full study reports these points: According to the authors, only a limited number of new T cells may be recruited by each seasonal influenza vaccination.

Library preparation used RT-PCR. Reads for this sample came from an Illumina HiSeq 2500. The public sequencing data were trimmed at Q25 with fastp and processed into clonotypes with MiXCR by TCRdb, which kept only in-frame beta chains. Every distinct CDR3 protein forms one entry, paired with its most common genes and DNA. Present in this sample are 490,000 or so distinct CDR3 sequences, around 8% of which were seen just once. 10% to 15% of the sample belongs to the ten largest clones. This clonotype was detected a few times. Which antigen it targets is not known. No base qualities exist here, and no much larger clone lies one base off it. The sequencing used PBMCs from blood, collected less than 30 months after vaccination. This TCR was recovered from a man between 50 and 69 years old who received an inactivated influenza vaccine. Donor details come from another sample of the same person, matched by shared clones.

The CDR3 reads CASSVDPSRTSGEETQYF. The DNA sequence reads TGTGCCAGCAGCGTAGATCCCTCACGGACTAGCGGCGAAGAGACCCAGTACTTC. Rearrangement joined TRBV9 to TRBJ2-5, with TRBD2 identical over 10 junction bases. From the germline V gene, CDR1 is SGDLS and CDR2 is YYNGEE. Clipping removes 0 bases from V and 3 bases from J, with 11 as the unmatched junction base count. The CDR3 covers 18 residues, taking in both the cysteine and the phenylalanine. CDR3 DNA is the only sequence kept; it has 54 bases, read in frame from the first base.